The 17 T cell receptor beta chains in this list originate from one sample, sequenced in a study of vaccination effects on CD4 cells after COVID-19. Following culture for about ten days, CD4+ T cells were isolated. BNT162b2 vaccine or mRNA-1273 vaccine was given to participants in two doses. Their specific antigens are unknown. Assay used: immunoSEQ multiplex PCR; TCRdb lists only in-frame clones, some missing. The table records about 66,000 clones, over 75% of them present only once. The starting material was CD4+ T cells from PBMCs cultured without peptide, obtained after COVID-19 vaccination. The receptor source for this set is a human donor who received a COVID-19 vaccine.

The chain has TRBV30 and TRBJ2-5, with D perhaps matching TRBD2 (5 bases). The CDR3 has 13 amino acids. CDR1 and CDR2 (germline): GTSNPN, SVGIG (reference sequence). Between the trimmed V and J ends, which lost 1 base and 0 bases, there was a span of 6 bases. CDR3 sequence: CAWSAGNQETQYF. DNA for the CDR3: TGTGCCTGGAGTGCGGGGAACCAAGAGACCCAGTACTTC. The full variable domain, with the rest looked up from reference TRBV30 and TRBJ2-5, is SQTIHQWPATLVQPVGSPLSLECTVEGTSNPNLYWYRQAAGRGLQLLFYSVGIGQISSEVPQNLSASRPQDRQFILSSKKLLLSDSGFYLCAWSAGNQETQYFGPGTRLLVL.

In DNA, the CDR3 is TGTGCCAGCAGCTTTGACCGGGGGGCGATGAGTGAGCAGTACGTC. This sequence encodes CASSFDRGAMSEQYV. The chain recombines TRBV7-2 with TRBJ2-7, with D perhaps TRBD2 (7 bases). This CDR3 region has 15 residues. The V end was cut by 3 bases, the J end by 7 bases, with 19 bases between. CDR1 and CDR2 (germline): SGHTA, FQGNSA.

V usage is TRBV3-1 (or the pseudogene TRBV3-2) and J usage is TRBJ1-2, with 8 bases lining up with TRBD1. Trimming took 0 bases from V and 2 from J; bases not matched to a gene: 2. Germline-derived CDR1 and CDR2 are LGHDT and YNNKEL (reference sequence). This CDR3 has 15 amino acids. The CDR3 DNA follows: TGTGCCAGCAGCCAAGACAGGGGGCCGAACTATGGCTACACCTTC. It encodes CASSQDRGPNYGYTF.

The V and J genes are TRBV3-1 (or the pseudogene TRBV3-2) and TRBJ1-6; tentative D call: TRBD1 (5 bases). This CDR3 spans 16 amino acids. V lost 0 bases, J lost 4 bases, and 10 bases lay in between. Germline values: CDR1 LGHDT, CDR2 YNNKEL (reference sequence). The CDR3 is CASSQDGTQYNSPLHF. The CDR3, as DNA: TGTGCCAGCAGCCAAGATGGGACCCAATATAATTCACCCCTCCACTTT.

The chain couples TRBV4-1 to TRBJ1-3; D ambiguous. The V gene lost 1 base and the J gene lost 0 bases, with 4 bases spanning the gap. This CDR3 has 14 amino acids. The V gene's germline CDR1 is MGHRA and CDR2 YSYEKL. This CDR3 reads CASSQGISGNTIYF. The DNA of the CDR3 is TGCGCCAGCAGCCAAGGGATCTCTGGAAACACCATATATTTT.

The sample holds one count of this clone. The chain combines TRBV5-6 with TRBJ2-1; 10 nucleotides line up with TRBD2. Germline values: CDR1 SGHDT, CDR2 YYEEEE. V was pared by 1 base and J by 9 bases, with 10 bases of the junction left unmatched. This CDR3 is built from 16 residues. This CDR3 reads CASSLYSGGAGGEQFF. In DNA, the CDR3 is TGTGCCAGCAGCTTGTACAGCGGGGGGGCCGGAGGTGAGCAGTTCTTC.

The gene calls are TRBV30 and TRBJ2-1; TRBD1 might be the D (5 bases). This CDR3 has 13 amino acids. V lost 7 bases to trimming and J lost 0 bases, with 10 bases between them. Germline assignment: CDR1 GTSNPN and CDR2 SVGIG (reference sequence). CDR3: CAYSGHSYNEQFF. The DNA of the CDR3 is TGTGCCTACTCAGGGCACTCCTACAATGAGCAGTTCTTC. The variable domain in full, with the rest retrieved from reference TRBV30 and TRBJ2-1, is SQTIHQWPATLVQPVGSPLSLECTVEGTSNPNLYWYRQAAGRGLQLLFYSVGIGQISSEVPQNLSASRPQDRQFILSSKKLLLSDSGFYLCAYSGHSYNEQFFGPGTRLTVL.

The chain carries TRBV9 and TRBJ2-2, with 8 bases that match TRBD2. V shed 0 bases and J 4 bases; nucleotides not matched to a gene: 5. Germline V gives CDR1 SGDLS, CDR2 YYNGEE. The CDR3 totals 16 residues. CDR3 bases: TGTGCCAGCAGCGTAGTTGCGGGGGGCCCCACCGGGGAGCTGTTTTTT. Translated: CASSVVAGGPTGELFF.

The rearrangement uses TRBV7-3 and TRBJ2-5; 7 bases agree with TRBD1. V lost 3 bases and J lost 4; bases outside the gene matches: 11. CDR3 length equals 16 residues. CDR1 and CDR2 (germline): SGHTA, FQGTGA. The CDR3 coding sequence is TGTGCCAGCAGCTTCAACCCGACAGGGATATTAGAGACCCAGTACTTC. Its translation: CASSFNPTGILETQYF.

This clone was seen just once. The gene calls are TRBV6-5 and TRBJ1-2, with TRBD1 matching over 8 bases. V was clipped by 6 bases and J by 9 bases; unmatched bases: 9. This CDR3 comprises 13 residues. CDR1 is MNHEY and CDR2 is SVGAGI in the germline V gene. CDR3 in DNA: TGTGCCAGCAGGGGGACAGGTAGCGTAAGCTACACCTTC. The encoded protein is CASRGTGSVSYTF.

The DNA of the CDR3 is TGTGCCAGCAGTACGAATGGGGCGCTGGCTGAAAAACTGTTTTTT. Protein product: CASSTNGALAEKLFF. The chain is built from TRBV6-5 and TRBJ1-4; tentatively, D is TRBD1 (5 bases). The germline V gene has CDR1 MNHEY and CDR2 SVGAGI. V gave up 5 bases and J gave up 7 bases, with 17 bases separating them. This CDR3 spans 15 amino acids.

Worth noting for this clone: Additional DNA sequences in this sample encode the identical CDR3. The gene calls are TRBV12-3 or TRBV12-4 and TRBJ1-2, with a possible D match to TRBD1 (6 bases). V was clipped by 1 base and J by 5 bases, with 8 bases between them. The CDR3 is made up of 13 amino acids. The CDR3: CASSLGQGYGYTF. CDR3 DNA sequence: TGTGCCAGCAGTTTAGGGCAGGGGTATGGCTACACCTTC.

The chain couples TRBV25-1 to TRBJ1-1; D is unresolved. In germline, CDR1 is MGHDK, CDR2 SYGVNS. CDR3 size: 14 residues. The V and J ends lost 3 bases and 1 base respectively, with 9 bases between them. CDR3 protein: CASSEVRANTEAFF. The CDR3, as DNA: TGTGCCAGCAGTGAGGTACGGGCGAACACTGAAGCTTTCTTT. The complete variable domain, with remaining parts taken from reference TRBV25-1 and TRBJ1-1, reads EADIYQTPRYLVIGTGKKITLECSQTMGHDKMYWYQQDPGMELHLIHYSYGVNSTEKGDLSSESTVSRIRTEHFPLTLESARPSHTSQYLCASSEVRANTEAFFGQGTRLTVV.

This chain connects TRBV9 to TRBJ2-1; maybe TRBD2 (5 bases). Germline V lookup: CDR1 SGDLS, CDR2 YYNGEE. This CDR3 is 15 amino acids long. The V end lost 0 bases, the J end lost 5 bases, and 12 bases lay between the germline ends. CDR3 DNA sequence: TGTGCCAGCAGCGTAGGTGGAGGAGGAAACAATGAGCAGTTCTTC. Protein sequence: CASSVGGGGNNEQFF.

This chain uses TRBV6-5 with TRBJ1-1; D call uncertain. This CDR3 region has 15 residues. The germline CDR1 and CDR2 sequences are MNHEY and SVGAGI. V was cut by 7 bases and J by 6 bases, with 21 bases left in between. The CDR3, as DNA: TGTGCCAGCAACTTGGGCGGGTCCAATAGGGCTGAAGCTTTCTTT. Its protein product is CASNLGGSNRAEAFF.

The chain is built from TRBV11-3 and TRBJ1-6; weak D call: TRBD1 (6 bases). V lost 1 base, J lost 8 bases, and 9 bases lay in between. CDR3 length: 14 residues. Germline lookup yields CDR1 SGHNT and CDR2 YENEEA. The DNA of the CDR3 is TGTGCCAGCAGCTTAGGACAGGACTATTCACCCCTCCACTTT. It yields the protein CASSLGQDYSPLHF. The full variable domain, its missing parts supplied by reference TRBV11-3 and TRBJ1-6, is EAGVVQSPRYKIIEKKQPVAFWCNPISGHNTLYWYLQNLGQGPELLIRYENEEAVDDSQLPKDRFSAERLKGVDSTLKIQPAELGDSAVYLCASSLGQDYSPLHFGNGTRLTVT.

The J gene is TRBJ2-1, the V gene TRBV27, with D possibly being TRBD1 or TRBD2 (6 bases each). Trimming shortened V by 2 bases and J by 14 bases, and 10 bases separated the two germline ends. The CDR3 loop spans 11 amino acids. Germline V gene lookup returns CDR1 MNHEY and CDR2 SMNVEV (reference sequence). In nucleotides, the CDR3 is TGTGCCAGCAGTTTAAGGGGGGCTGAGTTCTTC. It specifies CASSLRGAEFF.